This T cell receptor beta chain was recovered during a study of radiotherapy plus CTLA-4 blockade in lung cancer. Findings and caveats of the study: Response, reportedly, was best predicted by interferon-beta along with early blood T cell clone dynamics. Clones of tumor-derived TCRs expanded in blood after radiotherapy plus ipilimumab.

Regarding this clone: Its antigen is as yet unknown.

CDR1 KGHSH and CDR2 LQKENI come from the germline V gene. This CDR3 region has 16 residues. V gave up 2 bases and J gave up 4 bases; unmatched junction bases: 7. Here immunoSEQ multiplex PCR was the method, and the copy in TCRdb shows in-frame clones only, minus some. The sample includes around 110,000 clones, under 90% seen only once; the top ten take 2.4%. The receptor was derived from a human donor with non-small cell lung cancer that progressed on radiotherapy plus ipilimumab. Some clones in this sample may be carry-over from other donors' samples. The sample in question was peripheral blood, obtained from a patient treated with radiotherapy plus ipilimumab. V and J are TRBV18 and TRBJ2-7, with TRBD1 matching over 11 bases. CDR3 coding DNA: TGTGCCAGCTCACCAGTCGGACAGGGGGCCCAGTACGAGCAGTACTTC. The encoded protein is CASSPVGQGAQYEQYF.